Given below is one TCR beta chain in context. The antigen is not known. The CDR3 is made up of 15 amino acids. V gave up 0 bases and J gave up 5 bases; unmatched junction bases: 6. Germline CDR1 is GTSNPN and CDR2 is SVGIG (reference sequence). Primers: 60 Vbeta forward and 13 Jbeta reverse. Only in-frame clones appear in the TCRdb table, and some are missing; sequencing was by immunoSEQ multiplex PCR. The table records approximately 220,000 clones, 75% to 90% of them present only once. These data originate in a study of cytomegalovirus exposure and HLA in healthy donors. General observations from the study: The study recorded 150 to 200 TCR beta chains that were cytomegalovirus-associated. Accurate HLA-A and HLA-B prediction from TCR beta sequences was reported for most subjects. Most TCR sequences were uncommon, yet certain public TCRs appeared in many donors.

The TCR comes from a boy aged 2-15 years in good health and CMV-seronegative. V gene TRBV30 combines with J gene TRBJ2-1, with 8 bases that match TRBD2. The sequenced material came from PBMCs. DNA for the CDR3: TGTGCCTGGAGTGTACACGCGGGAGGTCACAATGAGCAGTTCTTC. This sequence encodes CAWSVHAGGHNEQFF.